Shown below are 25 T cell receptor beta chains from a single sample sequenced in a study of beta chain features in type 1 diabetes. The whole isolated RNA underwent reverse transcription, so sequencing captured expressed TCRB transcripts. Profiled with immunoSEQ multiplex PCR; TCRdb holds only in-frame clones, not every one. The sample contains 120,000 to 150,000 clones, about 7% of which appear only once. Input material: central memory CD4+ T cells from blood. The receptors here all came from a woman aged 25 to 45 in good health.

There are many counts of this clone. The V and J genes are TRBV4-1 and TRBJ2-1; D possibly corresponds to TRBD2 (6 bases). The length of the CDR3 is 15 residues. Germline CDR1 MGHRA, CDR2 YSYEKL. V was shortened by 4 bases and J by 0 bases, with 10 bases between the two germline ends. CDR3 protein: CASSLGTASYNEQFF. The CDR3 DNA is TGCGCCAGCAGCCTCGGGACTGCCTCCTACAATGAGCAGTTCTTC.

Ten or more counts support this clone. The genes are TRBV10-3 and TRBJ2-3; D ambiguous. V lost 6 bases, J lost 1 base, and 2 bases lay in between. Germline values: CDR1 ENHRY, CDR2 SYGVKD. This CDR3 is 11 amino acids long. This chain's CDR3 is CAISGTDTQYF. The CDR3 DNA follows: TGTGCCATCAGCGGCACAGATACGCAGTATTTT.

The chain is built from TRBV7-9 and TRBJ1-4; perhaps TRBD1 as D (5 bases). Trimming shortened V by 6 bases and J by 4 bases, and 15 bases separated the two germline ends. The CDR3 extends over 15 amino acids. Per the germline V gene, CDR1 is SEHNR and CDR2 is FQNEAQ (reference sequence). Written as DNA, the CDR3 is TGTGCCAGCAGTTACGGGGGGGGTATTAATGAAAAACTGTTTTTT. This gives the protein CASSYGGGINEKLFF.

This clone was counted between two and nine times. The chain links TRBV9 to TRBJ2-2; possible D gene TRBD1, 6 bases. Trimming removed 3 bases from V and 5 bases from J, with 14 bases in between. This CDR3 spans 15 amino acids. Per germline, CDR1 SGDLS and CDR2 YYNGEE. Written as DNA, the CDR3 is TGTGCCAGCAGCGGAGTACAGGGTTATACCGGGGAGCTGTTTTTT. Its protein is CASSGVQGYTGELFF.

This sequence joins TRBV5-1 and TRBJ2-7, with a tentative D call TRBD1 (5 bases). This CDR3 is built from 15 residues. The V gene's germline CDR1 is SGHRS and CDR2 YFSETQ. V lost 0 bases and J 0 bases, leaving 10 bases between the germline ends. The CDR3 DNA sequence: TGCGCCAGCAGCTTGGCCCCGGACACCTCCTACGAGCAGTACTTC. Residues: CASSLAPDTSYEQYF.

The rearrangement joins TRBV7-3 to TRBJ1-4; weak D call: TRBD1 (6 bases). Trimming took 5 bases from V and 0 from J, leaving 16 bases between them. The germline CDR1 and CDR2 sequences are SGHTA and FQGTGA. This CDR3 has 17 amino acids. This CDR3 is CASSAQVGGPTNEKLFF. The CDR3 nucleotides read TGTGCCAGCAGCGCACAGGTTGGGGGCCCAACTAATGAAAAACTGTTTTTT.

The chain links TRBV9 to TRBJ2-7; 8 positions match TRBD1. The CDR3 spans 11 residues. The J segment lost 12 bases and the V segment lost 4 bases, leaving 6 bases of the junction unmatched. Germline CDR1 reads SGDLS; CDR2 reads YYNGEE. In nucleotides, the CDR3 is TGTGCCAGCAGCCCACAGGGGGTGCCGTACTTC. Translation: CASSPQGVPYF.

The sample holds a few counts of this clone. This chain uses TRBV7-2 with TRBJ2-7; D is uncertain. With 4 bases removed from V and 3 bases from J, the gap between germline ends came to 10 bases. Germline assignment: CDR1 SGHTA and CDR2 FQGNSA. This CDR3 has 13 amino acids. This CDR3 is CASSSYGGYEQYF. Here the CDR3 DNA reads TGTGCCAGCAGCTCCTACGGCGGCTACGAGCAGTACTTC. Variable domain in full (rest from reference TRBV7-2 and TRBJ2-7): GAGVSQSPSNKVTEKGKDVELRCDPISGHTALYWYRQSLGQGLEFLIYFQGNSAPDKSGLPSDRFSAERTGGSVSTLTIQRTQQEDSAVYLCASSSYGGYEQYFGPGTRLTVT.

The chain couples TRBV10-3 to TRBJ1-5, with 8 bases lining up with TRBD1. V gave up 2 bases and J gave up 4 bases; unmatched junction bases: 10. The length of the CDR3 is 17 residues. In germline, CDR1 is ENHRY, CDR2 SYGVKD. The CDR3 here is CAISEPSSTGVNQPQHF. In DNA form, the CDR3 reads TGTGCCATCAGTGAGCCTTCTTCGACAGGGGTTAATCAGCCCCAGCATTTT.

V usage is TRBV11-2 and J usage is TRBJ2-1; 7 bases align to TRBD2. This CDR3 spans 13 amino acids. Germline CDR1 is SGHAT and CDR2 is FQNNGV. The J segment lost 15 bases and the V segment lost 4 bases, leaving 12 bases of the junction unmatched. In DNA form, the CDR3 reads TGTGCCAGCAGCTCCTTTACGCGGGAGATTGGGTTCTTC. Translated, it gives CASSSFTREIGFF.

This clone was counted at least ten times. The chain employs TRBV7-2 and TRBJ2-2; 7 bases fit TRBD2. Germline CDR1 reads SGHTA; CDR2 reads FQGNSA. V lost 5 bases, J lost 2 bases, and 5 bases stayed unmatched. The CDR3 totals 15 residues. The DNA of the CDR3 is TGTGCCAGCAGCCCTCAGACTAGCAACACCGGGGAGCTGTTTTTT. Residues: CASSPQTSNTGELFF. The full variable domain, rest sourced from reference TRBV7-2 and TRBJ2-2, is GAGVSQSPSNKVTEKGKDVELRCDPISGHTALYWYRQSLGQGLEFLIYFQGNSAPDKSGLPSDRFSAERTGGSVSTLTIQRTQQEDSAVYLCASSPQTSNTGELFFGEGSRLTVL.

In this sample, this clone turned up a few times. The J gene is TRBJ2-1, the V gene TRBV19, with 9 bases that match TRBD2. Germline V gene data show CDR1 as LNHDA and CDR2 as SQIVND (reference sequence). CDR3 length: 14 amino acids. V shed 4 bases, J shed 10 bases, and the junction held 8 bases outside the gene matches. The CDR3, as DNA: TGTGCCAGTAGTAATTTAGCGGGAGTGCACGAGCAGTTCTTC. Its translation: CASSNLAGVHEQFF.

This clone was detected ten times or more. The J gene is TRBJ1-5, the V gene TRBV29-1; D gene ambiguous. The V end was cut by 4 bases, the J end by 5 bases, with 9 bases between. The CDR3 is made up of 12 amino acids. Germline values: CDR1 SQVTM, CDR2 ANQGSEA. CDR3 in amino acids: CSVAGIDQPQHF. For the CDR3, the DNA is TGCAGCGTTGCAGGAATTGATCAGCCCCAGCATTTT.

This clone turned up a few times. The gene calls are TRBV5-1 and TRBJ2-3; D might be TRBD1 (5 bases). The CDR3 is 15 residues long. Trimming removed 9 bases from V and 3 bases from J, with 20 bases in between. Germline CDR1 SGHRS, CDR2 YFSETQ. The CDR3 protein is CATSPDGDRTDTQYF. CDR3 nucleotide sequence: TGCGCCACCTCCCCCGACGGAGACAGAACAGATACGCAGTATTTT.

This clone was detected many times. The sample holds other DNA sequences that translate to the same CDR3. The chain links TRBV9 to TRBJ2-5; 9 bases fit TRBD2. Germline V gene sequence: CDR1 SGDLS, CDR2 YYNGEE. J lost 4 bases, V lost 1 base, and 2 bases had no gene match. The CDR3 is 14 residues long. The CDR3 loop reads CASSVRAGGETQYF. The DNA for the CDR3 is TGTGCCAGCAGCGTAAGAGCGGGAGGAGAGACCCAGTACTTC.

The chain employs TRBV27 and TRBJ2-1; possible D gene TRBD2, 7 bases. Trimming removed 3 bases from V and 6 bases from J, with 21 bases in between. Germline V gives CDR1 MNHEY, CDR2 SMNVEV (reference sequence). The CDR3 length is 17 residues. DNA of the CDR3: TGTGCCAGCAGTTTTCTTCCTAGCGGCCCAGGGGTCAATGAGCAGTTCTTC. This translates into CASSFLPSGPGVNEQFF.

In its sample, this clone was seen many times. The chain recombines TRBV29-1 with TRBJ2-1, with 9 bases aligning to TRBD2. V gave up 6 bases and J gave up 2 bases; unmatched junction bases: 5. The germline gives CDR1 SQVTM, CDR2 ANQGSEA. The CDR3 runs to 14 residues. In DNA form, the CDR3 reads TGCAGCGTCTTAGCGGGAGTACCCTACAATGAGCAGTTCTTC. This gives the protein CSVLAGVPYNEQFF.

The CDR3 protein is CASSTGPYNEQFF. For the CDR3, the DNA is TGTGCCAGCTCGACAGGGCCCTACAATGAGCAGTTCTTC. V and J are TRBV19 and TRBJ2-1, with TRBD1 identical over 7 bases. V lost 9 bases, J lost 2 bases, and 4 bases stayed unmatched. Germline V CDR1 and CDR2: LNHDA, SQIVND (reference sequence). This CDR3 region has 13 residues.

This clone was found a few times. The chain has TRBV4-2 and TRBJ2-1; TRBD2 aligns across 8 bases. The CDR3 runs to 16 residues. J was trimmed by 8 bases and V by 6 bases; bases with no gene match: 15. Germline lookup yields CDR1 LGHNA and CDR2 YNFKEQ. The CDR3 DNA is TGTGCCAGCAGTGGCCTCGCAAGCGGGAGTTCGGATGAGCAGTTCTTC. Translation gives CASSGLASGSSDEQFF.

This clone was picked up a small number of times. The genes are TRBV20-1 and TRBJ2-7, with a possible D match to TRBD2 (5 bases). The germline V gene encodes CDR1 DFQATT and CDR2 SNEGSKA (reference sequence). The CDR3 consists of 11 residues. Deletions cut 5 bases from V and 3 bases from J, with 8 bases between. CDR3 sequence reads: CSAAGDYEQYF. CDR3 DNA sequence: TGCAGTGCTGCCGGGGACTACGAGCAGTACTTC.

This clone was seen a few times. The J gene is TRBJ2-1, the V gene TRBV10-3, with a weak D call TRBD2 (6 bases). The V gene's germline CDR1 is ENHRY and CDR2 SYGVKD. The CDR3 totals 13 residues. The V end lost 10 bases, the J end lost 4 bases, and 14 bases lay between the germline ends. The chain's CDR3 is CATSGTQYNEQFF. For the CDR3, the DNA is TGTGCCACCTCTGGGACTCAATACAATGAGCAGTTCTTC.

The chain recombines TRBV18 with TRBJ1-4; a weak D match, TRBD1 (6 bases). CDR3 length: 15 residues. CDR1 and CDR2 from the germline V gene are KGHSH and LQKENI. Deletions cut 4 bases from V and 8 bases from J, with 17 bases between. CDR3 loop: CASSRTDRFEEKLFF. For the CDR3, the DNA is TGTGCCAGCTCACGAACAGACAGGTTTGAGGAAAAACTGTTTTTT.

The J gene is TRBJ2-5, the V gene TRBV7-8, with TRBD2 identical over 10 bases. CDR1 is SGHVS, CDR2 FQNEAQ, per germline. CDR3 size: 16 residues. J was trimmed by 5 bases and V by 5 bases; bases with no gene match: 11. The CDR3 loop reads CASSQRSGRAGETQYF. In nucleotides, the CDR3 is TGTGCCAGCAGCCAGAGGAGCGGGAGGGCCGGGGAGACCCAGTACTTC.

V gene TRBV28 combines with J gene TRBJ2-1, with D maybe TRBD2 (5 bases). The V end lost 5 bases, the J end lost 5 bases, and 19 bases lay between the germline ends. CDR3 size: 16 residues. Germline V gives CDR1 MDHEN, CDR2 SYDVKM. CDR3 in amino acids: CASSLAGLGSNNEQFF. The CDR3, as DNA: TGTGCCAGCAGTCTGGCGGGCCTAGGATCCAACAATGAGCAGTTCTTC.

This clone was observed many times. In DNA, the CDR3 is TGTGCCAGCACCCTAGCGGGAGTAGAGGAGCAGTACTTC. It specifies CASTLAGVEEQYF. The chain couples TRBV7-9 to TRBJ2-7, with 10 bases aligning to TRBD2. The germline CDR1 and CDR2 sequences are SEHNR and FQNEAQ (reference sequence). Trimming cost V 7 bases and J 7 bases; bases outside gene matches: 7. The CDR3 sequence is 13 residues long.